The present T cell receptor (beta chain) was sequenced within a study of blood T cell repertoires in COVID-19 (dated by TCRdb to between 2020 and 2021). Looking at the study overall: Collaborator samples came from the United States, Italy and Spain and covered acute and convalescent phases of COVID-19. The prospective study material was composed of cDNA or gDNA derived from T cells, B-cell-depleted T cells, or PBMCs. Subjects who had been exposed to COVID-19, were actively infected with it, or had recovered from it provided the deeply sampled blood TCRbeta repertoires that made up the dataset. A freely available public database, intended as a resource for researchers studying the immune response to SARS-CoV-2, is where the repertoires were released. Samples were obtained from the ongoing ImmuneRACE study (first 160 participants) and from 1,254 subjects provided by 6 global collaborators. The sample metadata nearly always contained a de-identified subject ID, COVID-19 status, age in years and sex. HLA class I and class II types, where available, came from metadata supplied by the sample provider rather than from assay-based typing. The paper as a whole reports these results and caveats: The quantity of clinical and demographic metadata differed by source and by participant and was supplied without curation.

The immunoSEQ Assay, a bias-controlled multiplex PCR, was used to amplify TCRbeta CDR3 regions from genomic DNA. The authors processed their data as follows. The number of nucleated cells in each sample was estimated from the amplification of reference gene primers within the assay. To quantify the absolute abundance of each unique TCRbeta CDR3 rearrangement, sequence reads were collapsed and filtered. For each sample, productive Simpson clonality was calculated as the square root of Simpson's diversity index over productive rearrangements. TCRdb provides this immuneACCESS table in a form limited to in-frame rearrangements. Some clones are lacking; in checked studies, under half of them reflect an unresolved V gene, and why the rest are absent is not known. The D gene and trimming were derived from the DNA, and the V and J assignments and clone size from that table. Present in this sample are about 98,000 clones, approximately 79% of which were seen just once. The ten largest account for roughly 11% of the sample.

Remarks on this clone: Its antigen remains unidentified. No per-base quality is available; no much larger clone lies one base away.

Sequences SGHRS (CDR1) and YFSETQ (CDR2) are obtained from the germline V gene. Trimming takes 0 bases from V and 2 bases from J, and the germline ends sit 11 bases apart. There are 16 amino acids in the CDR3, from cysteine to phenylalanine inclusive. The kept DNA is CDR3 alone, 48 bases in frame from the first base. Each collaborating institution followed its own protocols to collect whole blood in K2EDTA tubes. Collaborator samples were shipped for TCRbeta analysis as frozen whole blood, isolated PBMCs, or DNA extracted from either sample type. The sample comprised peripheral blood. The chain links TRBV5-1 with TRBJ2-2, with no confident D gene call. This TCR was recovered from a man aged 65 to 79 with active or convalescent COVID-19. The nucleotides are TGCGCCAGCAGCTTGGTCGGCGGCGTTAACACCGGGGAGCTGTTTTTT. It translates as CASSLVGGVNTGELFF.